The source of this T cell receptor beta chain is a study of blood T cell repertoires in COVID-19. Study information: Nucleic acid was either cDNA or gDNA, and it came from T cells, B-cell-depleted T cells, or PBMCs.

As handled by the study authors: Scientists estimated how many nucleated cells there were by amplifying reference gene primers. TCRdb keeps only in-frame clones here, not all; method: immunoSEQ multiplex PCR. Clonal size and the V and J genes are those of that table, whereas D and trimming came from the DNA. The sample consists of approximately 670,000 clones, 70% to 90% of them appearing once. This CDR3 has 15 residues. CDR1 is SGHRS, CDR2 YFSETQ, per germline. V dropped 4 bases and J dropped 1; count of bases not matched to a gene: 8. The sample comprised peripheral blood. The chain is built from TRBV5-1 and TRBJ2-7, with 7 nucleotides matching TRBD1. The clonotype comes from a woman in her late teens or twenties with acute or convalescent COVID-19. The CDR3 bases are TGCGCCAGCAGCGAATGGACAGGATTATCCTACGAGCAGTACTTC. Translation: CASSEWTGLSYEQYF.